This TCR beta chain was identified in a study of shared clonotypes between healthy human individuals. General study results and limits: Represented genetic and exposure-history diversity was restricted by having few donors. Clonotype sharing levels among donors were expected to vary with sequencing depth. Researchers sampled blood only, noting tissue repertoires likely differ.

Notes on this clone: Its specificity is unknown.

Clones were sequenced by immunoSEQ multiplex PCR, and TCRdb holds only the in-frame ones, with some missing. The data contain around 500,000 clones, 78% of them singletons. The CDR3 sequence is 13 residues long. V dropped 2 bases and J dropped 2 bases, with 9 bases sitting between them. Germline CDR1 and CDR2: SQVTM and ANQGSEA. This sequence was found in a woman aged 40 to 50 in good health. Some clones in this sample may be carry-over from other donors' samples. The chain is built from TRBV29-1 and TRBJ2-5; TRBD2 might be the D (6 bases). The sequenced sample was PBMCs. CDR3 nucleotide sequence: TGCAGCGTTGAAAGGGAGGTACAAGAGACCCAGTACTTC. The encoded protein is CSVEREVQETQYF.